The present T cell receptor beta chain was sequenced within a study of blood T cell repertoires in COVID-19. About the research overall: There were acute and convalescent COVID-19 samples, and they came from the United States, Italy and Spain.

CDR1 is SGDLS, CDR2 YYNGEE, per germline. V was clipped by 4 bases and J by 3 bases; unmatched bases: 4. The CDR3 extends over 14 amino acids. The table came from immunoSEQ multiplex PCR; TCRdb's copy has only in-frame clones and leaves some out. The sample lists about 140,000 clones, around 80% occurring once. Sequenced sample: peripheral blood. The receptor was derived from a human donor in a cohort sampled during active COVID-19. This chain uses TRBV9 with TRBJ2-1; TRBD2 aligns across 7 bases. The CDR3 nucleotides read TGTGCCAGCAGCTTCCGGACTAGCTACAATGAGCAGTTCTTC. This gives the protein CASSFRTSYNEQFF.